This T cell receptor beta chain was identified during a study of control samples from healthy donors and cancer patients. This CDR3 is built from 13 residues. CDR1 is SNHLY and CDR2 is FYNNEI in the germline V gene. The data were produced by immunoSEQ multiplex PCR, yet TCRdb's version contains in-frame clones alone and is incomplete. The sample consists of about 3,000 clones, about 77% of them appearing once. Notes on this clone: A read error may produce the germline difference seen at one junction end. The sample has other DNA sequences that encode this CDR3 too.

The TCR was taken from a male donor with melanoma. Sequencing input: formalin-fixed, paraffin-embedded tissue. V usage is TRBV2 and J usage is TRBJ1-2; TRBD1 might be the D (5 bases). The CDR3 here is CATAQDFNYGYTF. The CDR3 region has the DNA TGTGCCACCGCACAGGACTTTAACTATGGCTATACCTTC.